This entry concerns a single TCR beta chain. Its antigen is unidentified. It was with a sample-barcoded 5' primer and a J-beta primer mix that a second PCR of roughly 6 to 12 cycles was run. TCRdb re-called the 5' RACE reads with MiXCR, one entry per CDR3 protein. The sample carries roughly 2 million distinct CDR3 sequences, roughly 50% recorded once. The entry originates in a study of blood T cells in healthy people across ages. Regarding the study as a whole: Among long-lived donors, naive CD4+ cells were more numerous and diversity higher than in aged donors.

Germline V gives CDR1 LGHNA, CDR2 YSLEER. Trimming left V 4 bases short and J 5 bases short, with 21 bases between. The CDR3 sequence is 17 residues long. The sequence derives from a woman aged 40 to 50 in good health. Material for sequencing was blood. V is TRBV4-3 and J is TRBJ2-1; D possibly uses TRBD1 or TRBD2 (5 bases each). The CDR3 sequence is CASSPRLGLAQNNEQFF. The CDR3 nucleotides read TGCGCCAGCAGCCCTCGGCTGGGGCTAGCACAAAACAATGAGCAGTTCTTC.